This entry lists 7 T cell receptor beta chains sequenced from one sample in a study of STAT5B mutations in CD4+ large granular lymphocyte leukemia. Sequencing used immunoSEQ multiplex PCR; TCRdb keeps in-frame clones, though not all of them. The sample has about 31,000 clones; roughly 91% are singletons. Specimen: CD4+ T cells from blood buffy coats. These receptors were obtained from a human donor in good health.

The rearrangement joins TRBV6-5 to TRBJ2-5; no reliable D call. From germline, CDR1 is MNHEY and CDR2 SVGAGI. Trimming removed 10 bases from V and 7 bases from J, with 16 bases in between. CDR3 length: 12 amino acids. CDR3 sequence reads: CATLSRWGTQYF. CDR3 in DNA: TGTGCCACCCTCTCAAGGTGGGGGACCCAGTACTTC.

The genes are TRBV19 and TRBJ2-5; D not certain. Germline CDR1 reads LNHDA; CDR2 reads SQIVND (reference sequence). CDR3 length: 14 residues. Trimming shortened V by 7 bases and J by 4 bases, and 16 bases separated the two germline ends. CDR3 DNA sequence: TGTGCCAGTAAGGGCAGCCTCTGGGGAGAGACCCAGTACTTC. Its protein product is CASKGSLWGETQYF.

The chain is built from TRBV2 and TRBJ2-1, with 12 positions matching TRBD2. V trimming: 6 bases; J trimming: 5 bases; junction bases outside the gene matches: 5. CDR1 is SNHLY and CDR2 is FYNNEI in the germline V gene. There are 15 residues in the CDR3. CDR3 residues: CASRVGLAGHNEQFF. CDR3 coding DNA: TGTGCCAGCAGAGTAGGACTAGCGGGACACAATGAGCAGTTCTTC.

The chain is built from TRBV7-2 and TRBJ1-4; D is possibly TRBD1 (6 bases). This CDR3 is 15 amino acids long. Germline V gene sequence: CDR1 SGHTA, CDR2 FQGNSA. V was shortened by 5 bases and J by 11 bases, with 21 bases between the two germline ends. The CDR3 DNA reads TGTGCCAGCAGCCCGAGGGGGGGGGCCGGGGAGAAACTGTTTTTT. Residues: CASSPRGGAGEKLFF.

This CDR3 reads CASAGEGHYGYTF. As DNA, the CDR3 is TGTGCCAGCGCCGGGGAGGGCCACTATGGCTACACCTTC. This chain joins TRBV5-4 and TRBJ1-2; unclear D gene. The CDR3 is 13 amino acids. Trimming left V 7 bases short and J 3 bases short, with 13 bases between. Germline V lookup: CDR1 SGHNT, CDR2 YYREEE (reference sequence).

The chain links TRBV11-3 to TRBJ1-6; weak D call: TRBD1 (5 bases). CDR3 length: 17 residues. Trimming removed 5 bases at V and 1 base at J, with 15 bases between. The germline V gene encodes CDR1 SGHNT and CDR2 YENEEA. CDR3 nucleotide sequence: TGTGCCAGCAGCGGGGGGGAGTTTTGGTCCTATAATTCACCCCTCCACTTT. Protein product: CASSGGEFWSYNSPLHF. The variable domain in full, completed from reference TRBV11-3 and TRBJ1-6, reads EAGVVQSPRYKIIEKKQPVAFWCNPISGHNTLYWYLQNLGQGPELLIRYENEEAVDDSQLPKDRFSAERLKGVDSTLKIQPAELGDSAVYLCASSGGEFWSYNSPLHFGNGTRLTVT.

J is TRBJ2-3 and V is TRBV25-1; 9 bases agree with TRBD2. Germline V CDR1 and CDR2: MGHDK, SYGVNS. The CDR3 loop spans 14 amino acids. V was pared by 7 bases and J by 1 base, with 3 bases of the junction left unmatched. As DNA, the CDR3 is TGTGCCAGCAACCTAGCGGGGCGCACAGATACGCAGTATTTT. It codes for CASNLAGRTDTQYF.